Below, one T cell receptor (beta chain) is given with its context. Magnetic beads with positive selection isolated CD4+ and CD8+ fractions, whose purity was verified by flow cytometry. This sample is part of a study of somatic mutations in cytotoxic T cells in rheumatoid arthritis. Data came from immunoSEQ multiplex PCR; TCRdb stores just in-frame clones and leaves some out. The repertoire consists of about 11,000 clones, with 70% to 85% occurring once and the leading ten covering roughly 9.8%. The V gene lost 4 bases and the J gene lost 1 base, with 19 bases spanning the gap. CDR3 length: 17 amino acids. CDR1 is SGHAT, CDR2 FQDESV, per germline (reference sequence).

The TCR sequence derives from a man between 65 and 85 years old in good health. The gene calls are TRBV11-1 and TRBJ1-1; D is unresolved. Input material: CD8+ T cells sorted from blood. CDR3 coding DNA: TGTGCCAGCAGCTCAACGGGTACTGGGTTTGGGAACACTGAAGCTTTCTTT. Protein sequence: CASSSTGTGFGNTEAFF.